This TCR beta chain was identified in a study of T cell responses to AZD1222 COVID-19 vaccine. Across the whole study: The analysis combined second doses at about 4 or about 12 weeks.

General study results and limits: Once two AZD1222 doses were given, Spike-specific TCR breadth and depth went up. Only a handful of AZD1222 recipients, roughly 6 in all, had baseline seropositivity. It should be noted that donors were predominantly white British and more often female, and clonal diversity was possibly underestimated.

Looked up from germline, CDR1 is MNHEY and CDR2 is SVGEGT. The CDR3 sequence is 13 residues long. V lost 5 bases and J 2 bases, leaving 6 bases between the germline ends. Worth noting for this clone: Its antigen remains unknown.

TCRdb's table, derived via immunoSEQ multiplex PCR, lists solely in-frame clones and lacks some. The repertoire includes 150,000 or so clones, 90% of them detected once, and approximately 1.8% sits in the top ten. The source material was peripheral blood, sampled on day 0 of AZD1222 vaccination. The gene calls are TRBV6-2 or TRBV6-3 and TRBJ2-2; D may correspond to TRBD1 or TRBD2 (5 bases each). This sequence was found in an adult in good health. The CDR3 here is CASSGGNTGELFF. Here the CDR3 DNA reads TGTGCCAGCAGTGGGGGAAACACCGGGGAGCTGTTTTTT.